This is a list of T cell receptor beta chains from one sample in a study of T cells after yellow fever vaccination. In TCRdb, the 5' RACE reads were re-called with MiXCR into one record per CDR3 protein. Of approximately 250,000 distinct CDR3 sequences listed, around 6.7% are singletons. The specimen comprised CD4+ T cells sorted from PBMCs, sampled on the day of the yellow fever booster vaccination. Receptors originate from a man younger than 40 who received the YFV17D yellow fever vaccine. Each CDR3 is given with its conserved first and last residue. Each record gives: J gene, CDR3 length, V gene, D gene, CDR3 protein. D genes are given only for firm matches.

j_call: TRBJ2-3; cdr3_length: 19; v_call: TRBV20-1; d_call: TRBD2; cdr3_aa: CSARDLRTSGRRSTDTQYF
j_call: TRBJ1-5; cdr3_length: 14; v_call: TRBV6-5; d_call: TRBD1; cdr3_aa: CASSRGDSNQPQHF
j_call: TRBJ2-7; cdr3_length: 15; v_call: TRBV12-3/TRBV12-4; d_call: TRBD2; cdr3_aa: CASSPSPSGVYEQYF
j_call: TRBJ2-1; cdr3_length: 18; v_call: TRBV6-6; d_call: TRBD2; cdr3_aa: CASSHTRPSGKSYNEQFF
j_call: TRBJ1-1; cdr3_length: 13; v_call: TRBV7-3; d_call: NA; cdr3_aa: CASSLDSDTEAFF
j_call: TRBJ1-1; cdr3_length: 14; v_call: TRBV6-5; d_call: NA; cdr3_aa: CASSFVEGGTEAFF
j_call: TRBJ2-2; cdr3_length: 12; v_call: TRBV10-3; d_call: NA; cdr3_aa: CAIQGGSRELFF
j_call: TRBJ2-1; cdr3_length: 15; v_call: TRBV6-2/TRBV6-3; d_call: NA; cdr3_aa: CASSFKRVLYNEQFF
j_call: TRBJ2-1; cdr3_length: 14; v_call: TRBV7-3; d_call: TRBD2; cdr3_aa: CASSITSGGNEQFF
j_call: TRBJ2-3; cdr3_length: 13; v_call: TRBV7-2; d_call: TRBD2; cdr3_aa: CASSPMSGGTQYF
j_call: TRBJ1-1; cdr3_length: 14; v_call: TRBV20-1; d_call: NA; cdr3_aa: CSAREGGANTEAFF
j_call: TRBJ2-3; cdr3_length: 17; v_call: TRBV6-5; d_call: TRBD1; cdr3_aa: CASIPRPRTGNTDTQYF
j_call: TRBJ1-6; cdr3_length: 14; v_call: TRBV5-1; d_call: TRBD1; cdr3_aa: CASRDRKDNSPLHF
j_call: TRBJ1-4; cdr3_length: 16; v_call: TRBV7-2; d_call: NA; cdr3_aa: CASSLASGTANEKLFF
j_call: TRBJ1-3; cdr3_length: 14; v_call: TRBV12-3/TRBV12-4; d_call: NA; cdr3_aa: CASSRGSGGNTIYF
j_call: TRBJ2-7; cdr3_length: 11; v_call: TRBV20-1; d_call: NA; cdr3_aa: CSASPNYEQYF
j_call: TRBJ2-3; cdr3_length: 13; v_call: TRBV6-4; d_call: NA; cdr3_aa: CASSVAATDTQYF
j_call: TRBJ2-5; cdr3_length: 14; v_call: TRBV7-2; d_call: NA; cdr3_aa: CASSPWGGQETQYF
j_call: TRBJ1-1; cdr3_length: 14; v_call: TRBV6-5; d_call: NA; cdr3_aa: CASSSWGGLTEAFF
j_call: TRBJ1-6; cdr3_length: 13; v_call: TRBV9; d_call: NA; cdr3_aa: CASSVTDGSPLHF
j_call: TRBJ2-5; cdr3_length: 17; v_call: TRBV19; d_call: NA; cdr3_aa: CASSMVAGNGFQETQYF
j_call: TRBJ2-1; cdr3_length: 15; v_call: TRBV4-2; d_call: TRBD2; cdr3_aa: CASSQGASGSDEQFF
j_call: TRBJ1-1; cdr3_length: 12; v_call: TRBV6-1; d_call: NA; cdr3_aa: CASRQVYTEAFF
j_call: TRBJ2-5; cdr3_length: 15; v_call: TRBV11-2; d_call: NA; cdr3_aa: CASSRNRDGQETQYF
j_call: TRBJ2-7; cdr3_length: 14; v_call: TRBV24-1; d_call: NA; cdr3_aa: CATSDSQGTHEQYF
j_call: TRBJ2-7; cdr3_length: 14; v_call: TRBV19; d_call: NA; cdr3_aa: CASRHSGSGEEQYF
j_call: TRBJ2-3; cdr3_length: 16; v_call: TRBV30; d_call: TRBD2; cdr3_aa: CVLGGTASGSPDTQYF
j_call: TRBJ2-5; cdr3_length: 14; v_call: TRBV20-1; d_call: TRBD2; cdr3_aa: CSAITFSGRKTQYF
j_call: TRBJ2-3; cdr3_length: 14; v_call: TRBV9; d_call: NA; cdr3_aa: CASSKGGRTDTQYF
j_call: TRBJ2-5; cdr3_length: 13; v_call: TRBV20-1; d_call: NA; cdr3_aa: CSAGLTGRETQYF
j_call: TRBJ2-7; cdr3_length: 16; v_call: TRBV14; d_call: NA; cdr3_aa: CASSLVGDGALGEQYF
j_call: TRBJ2-7; cdr3_length: 14; v_call: TRBV6-1; d_call: NA; cdr3_aa: CASREVVGNYEQYF